Shown below are 29 T cell receptor beta chains from a single sample sequenced in a study of CD4 and CD8 cells across lung adenocarcinoma regions. TCRdb reanalysed the PCR reads using MiXCR and keeps one entry per CDR3 protein. The sample includes some 10,000 distinct CDR3 sequences, 45% to 60% seen only once; the top ten take about 33%. The specimen sequenced was CD8+ T cells from the margin of a lung tumor. These receptor sequences come from a male donor with lung adenocarcinoma. The CD4 and CD8 labels of this study may be unreliable.

V and J are TRBV10-1 and TRBJ2-5; D not resolved. Gene TRBJ2-1 matches the end of the DNA better, so the J call may be wrong. Germline CDR1 reads WNHNN; CDR2 reads SYGVQD (reference sequence). The CDR3 loop spans 12 amino acids. The CDR3 coding sequence is TGCGCCACCCAAGGGATCTCAAATGAGCAGTTCTTC. Amino acids: CATQGISNEQFF.

The sample holds a few counts of this clonotype. The chain combines TRBV6-5 with TRBJ2-5, with D tentatively TRBD1 (6 bases). CDR3 length: 16 residues. V was cut by 2 bases and J by 1 base, with 14 bases left in between. The germline gives CDR1 MNHEY, CDR2 SVGAGI. In DNA form, the CDR3 reads TGTGCCAGCAGTTACGGGCTGGGGGCGAGCCAAGAGACCCAGTACTTC. Translation: CASSYGLGASQETQYF.

The genes are TRBV12-3 or TRBV12-4 and TRBJ2-1, with D unresolved. CDR3 length: 13 amino acids. The V end lost 3 bases, the J end lost 9 bases, and 12 bases lay between the germline ends. The CDR3 sequence is CASSFQRFGEQFF. The CDR3, as DNA: TGTGCCAGCAGTTTTCAACGTTTCGGTGAGCAGTTCTTC.

CDR3 amino acids: CASSLVVAGTGPYEQYF. The CDR3, as DNA: TGTGCCAGCAGCTTAGTTGTGGCCGGGACAGGGCCCTACGAGCAGTACTTC. The chain couples TRBV7-6 to TRBJ2-5; TRBD1 agrees at 9 bases. The J call may be wrong; the DNA end is better matched by TRBJ2-7. Germline V gives CDR1 SGHVS, CDR2 FNYEAQ. This CDR3 is built from 17 residues.

The chain has TRBV14 and TRBJ2-1; perhaps TRBD2 as D (5 bases). Trimming took off 4 bases at V and 7 bases at J, with 20 bases between the two ends. Germline-derived CDR1 and CDR2 are SGHDN and FVKESK. This CDR3 comprises 16 residues. DNA of the CDR3: TGTGCCAGCAGCCTAGCTGTGGGAGAATGGGTGAATGAGCAGTTCTTC. This translates into CASSLAVGEWVNEQFF.

By its share, this clonotype is medium-sized. V is TRBV6-1 and J is TRBJ2-1; 8 bases agree with TRBD1. The CDR3 consists of 12 residues. Unmatched junction bases numbered 1, after V lost 6 bases and J lost 6 bases. Per the germline V gene, CDR1 is MNHNS and CDR2 is SASEGT. CDR3 amino acids: CASSDRGNEQFF. The DNA of the CDR3 is TGTGCCAGCAGCGACAGGGGCAATGAGCAGTTCTTC.

The sample holds many counts of this clonotype. This chain connects TRBV27 to TRBJ2-1, with 13 bases lining up with TRBD2. Germline V gene lookup returns CDR1 MNHEY and CDR2 SMNVEV (reference sequence). This CDR3 is 15 amino acids long. Germline trimming cut 6 bases from V and 5 bases from J; bases unmatched to any gene: 4. CDR3 loop: CASRSGTSGNNEQFF. Here the CDR3 DNA reads TGTGCCAGCAGATCCGGGACTAGCGGGAACAATGAGCAGTTCTTC.

The V gene is TRBV12-3 or TRBV12-4, the J gene TRBJ2-5; 7 bases line up with TRBD2. The CDR3 runs to 16 residues. V gave up 5 bases and J gave up 4 bases; unmatched junction bases: 13. CDR3 nucleotide sequence: TGTGCCAGCAGTCCTGCTTCACTAGCGTTGGTAGAGACCCAGTACTTC. As protein: CASSPASLALVETQYF.

V is TRBV7-2 and J is TRBJ2-7; D is ambiguous. V was shortened by 3 bases and J by 5 bases, with 11 bases between the two germline ends. The germline CDR1 and CDR2 sequences are SGHTA and FQGNSA. The CDR3 extends over 13 amino acids. The CDR3: CASSFTRSNEQYF. CDR3 nucleotides: TGTGCCAGCAGCTTTACGAGATCCAACGAGCAGTACTTC.

The table lists this clonotype with a few counts. The chain is built from TRBV10-3 and TRBJ2-5; D may be TRBD2 (7 bases). In germline, CDR1 is ENHRY, CDR2 SYGVKD. The CDR3 is made up of 19 amino acids. V was cut by 6 bases and J by 2 bases, with 28 bases left in between. The CDR3 loop is CAISVGEGGLTSRQETQYF. The DNA for the CDR3 is TGTGCCATCAGCGTAGGGGAGGGGGGACTGACCTCCCGACAAGAGACCCAGTACTTC.

This clonotype has a count of ten or more. The chain recombines TRBV11-3 with TRBJ2-1, with D tentatively TRBD1 or TRBD2 (5 bases each). Trimming stripped 1 base from V and 5 bases from J, with 6 bases between. Germline V lookup: CDR1 SGHNT, CDR2 YENEEA. The CDR3 contains 13 residues. This chain's CDR3 is CASSLGDHNEQFF. In nucleotides, the CDR3 is TGTGCCAGCAGCTTAGGGGACCACAATGAGCAGTTCTTC.

The CDR3 DNA sequence: TGTGCCAGCAGCTTAAACCCTAGCGGGAGGGCCTATGAGCAGTTCTTC. It encodes CASSLNPSGRAYEQFF. V usage is TRBV4-2 and J usage is TRBJ2-1; TRBD2 matches 12 bases. V was pared by 5 bases and J by 8 bases, with 10 bases of the junction left unmatched. This CDR3 region has 16 residues. CDR1 LGHNA and CDR2 YNFKEQ come from the germline V gene.

Judged by abundance, this clonotype is medium-sized. The DNA for the CDR3 is TGTGCCAGCAGCCCCGGACAGAGTGAGCAGTTCTTC. Protein sequence: CASSPGQSEQFF. The V gene is TRBV12-3 or TRBV12-4, the J gene TRBJ2-1; possibly TRBD1 for D (6 bases). Trimming removed 6 bases at V and 9 bases at J, with 12 bases between. This CDR3 region has 12 residues.

The gene calls are TRBV6-1 and TRBJ2-5, with 9 bases that match TRBD2. Germline V lookup: CDR1 MNHNS, CDR2 SASEGT. Trimming at V came to 6 bases and at J to 4 bases, leaving 12 bases not matched to a gene. The length of the CDR3 is 16 residues. The CDR3 DNA is TGTGCCAGCAGGCTTCAGCTTAGCGGGGGCCGAGAGACCCAGTACTTC. Encoded protein: CASRLQLSGGRETQYF.

This clonotype was seen at least ten times. J is TRBJ1-2 and V is TRBV6-5, with D possibly matching TRBD1 (5 bases). Germline CDR1 MNHEY, CDR2 SVGAGI. The CDR3 runs 13 residues. V was cut by 7 bases and J by 6 bases, with 15 bases left in between. DNA of the CDR3: TGTGCCAGCAAGAGGGACCTCTGGGATGGCTACACCTTC. Translated: CASKRDLWDGYTF.

By share, this clonotype counts as medium-sized (0.01 to 0.1%). The chain has TRBV10-3 and TRBJ2-7, with 7 bases matching TRBD2. J lost 2 bases, V lost 4 bases, and 8 bases had no gene match. CDR3 size: 15 residues. Germline CDR1 and CDR2: ENHRY and SYGVKD. The CDR3 DNA follows: TGTGCCATCAGTGGGGGTGGCGGGGGAACCTACGAGCAGTACTTC. Translated, it gives CAISGGGGGTYEQYF.

At least ten counts were recorded for this clonotype. J is TRBJ2-5 and V is TRBV7-2, with unresolved D. The CDR3 has 11 amino acids. V lost 3 bases, J lost 4 bases, and 3 bases lay in between. Germline-derived CDR1 and CDR2 are SGHTA and FQGNSA. CDR3 coding DNA: TGTGCCAGCAGCTTCCGAGAGACCCAGTACTTC. Translated: CASSFRETQYF.

On this clonotype itself: The junction differs from germline at one of its ends, possibly a read error. The chain joins TRBV6-1 to TRBJ2-1; D might be TRBD2 (5 bases). This CDR3 contains 15 residues. Germline CDR1 reads MNHNS; CDR2 reads SASEGT. The CDR3: CARGIEAGSKDEQFF. CDR3 bases: TGTGCCAGGGGCATAGAGGCTGGGAGCAAAGATGAGCAGTTCTTT.

The genes are TRBV28 and TRBJ2-1; perhaps TRBD1 as D (6 bases). The DNA end lines up better with TRBJ2-7; the J call may be wrong. The CDR3 has 14 residues. Germline CDR1 is MDHEN and CDR2 is SYDVKM. The DNA for the CDR3 is TGTGCCACCAACCCAGGGGCTCTGTCCTACGAGCAGTACTTC. The encoded protein is CATNPGALSYEQYF.

The CDR3 loop is CASSVRGRNSGANVLTF. For the CDR3, the DNA is TGTGCCAGCAGTGTCAGGGGGCGCAATTCCGGGGCCAACGTCCTGACTTTC. V gene TRBV6-2 or TRBV6-3 combines with J gene TRBJ2-6; 8 positions match TRBD1. CDR3 length: 17 amino acids. The trim removed 5 bases at V and 4 bases at J, leaving 10 bases unmatched. The germline gives CDR1 MNHEY, CDR2 SVGEGT.

V and J are TRBV10-1 and TRBJ2-3; no clear D. The end of the DNA aligns better with TRBJ2-7, so the J call may be wrong. The CDR3 has 16 residues. Germline V gene sequence: CDR1 WNHNN, CDR2 SYGVQD (reference sequence). CDR3: CASRVGGGGYPDTQYF. The DNA for the CDR3 is TGCGCCAGCAGGGTCGGTGGCGGCGGATACCCAGATACGCAGTACTTC.

Turning to this clonotype: A single base separates this from a much larger clone, so it may be a read error. The V call is TRBV4-1, the J call TRBJ2-1, with 12 bases fitting TRBD2. Germline V CDR1 and CDR2: MGHRA, YSYEKL. This CDR3 comprises 15 residues. The CDR3 nucleotides are TGCGCCAGCAGGCCCGGACTAGCGGGGAACAATGAGCAGCTCTTC. It specifies CASRPGLAGNNEQLF.

This clonotype is medium-sized in the sample. The V and J genes are TRBV12-3 or TRBV12-4 and TRBJ2-1; 16 bases line up with TRBD2. The CDR3 runs 15 residues. The V gene end was trimmed by 6 bases and the J gene end by 9 bases; junction bases not matched to a gene: 5. The CDR3 nucleotides are TGTGCCAGCAGCCCAGGGACTAGCGGGAGGGTTGAGCAGTTCTTC. It encodes CASSPGTSGRVEQFF.

The V gene is TRBV6-5, the J gene TRBJ1-2; 8 bases align to TRBD1. Germline-derived CDR1 and CDR2 are MNHEY and SVGAGI. There are 14 residues in the CDR3. V gave up 2 bases and J gave up 6 bases; unmatched junction bases: 5. CDR3 nucleotide sequence: TGTGCCAGCAGTTACCCCGGACAGGGCCATGGCTACACCTTC. It specifies CASSYPGQGHGYTF.

This chain connects TRBV11-2 to TRBJ2-3; 7 bases agree with TRBD1. Germline assignment: CDR1 SGHAT and CDR2 FQNNGV. The CDR3 extends over 15 amino acids. With 4 bases clipped from V and 4 bases from J, the junction kept 8 bases outside the gene matches. The CDR3 spells CASSWAGTEADTQYF. The CDR3 nucleotides read TGTGCCAGCAGCTGGGCCGGGACAGAAGCAGATACGCAGTATTTT.

This clonotype appeared a few times. V usage is TRBV6-1 and J usage is TRBJ2-7; the match to TRBD2 covers 10 bases. The germline V gene has CDR1 MNHNS and CDR2 SASEGT. This CDR3 has 21 residues. The V segment lost 2 bases and the J segment 1 base; nucleotides outside the gene matches: 20. The CDR3 coding sequence is TGTGCCAGCAGTGAATCGTCTGGGGGCAGGGGACTTAGCGGGGGGTCCTACGAGCAGTACTTC. Translating gives CASSESSGGRGLSGGSYEQYF.

A few counts support this clonotype. The chain joins TRBV5-5 to TRBJ2-1, with a possible D match to TRBD1 (5 bases). Trimming left V 5 bases short and J 4 bases short, with 13 bases between. The germline V gene encodes CDR1 SGHKS and CDR2 YYEKEE (reference sequence). There are 14 residues in the CDR3. Written as DNA, the CDR3 is TGTGCCAGCAGTGCCGACAGCTTATACAATGAGCAGTTCTTC. Translation: CASSADSLYNEQFF.

V usage is TRBV6-1 and J usage is TRBJ2-1; D perhaps matches TRBD2 (6 bases). This CDR3 is built from 15 residues. The ends were cut back, 7 bases at V and 8 bases at J, with 21 bases in the middle. CDR1 and CDR2 from the germline V gene are MNHNS and SASEGT. The DNA of the CDR3 is TGTGCCAGCAACATAGAGGCTGGGGGGAACGATGAGCAGTTCTTC. This gives the protein CASNIEAGGNDEQFF.

This clonotype was seen a single time. Germline is not matched at one junction end, which may reflect a read error. The chain has TRBV6-1 and TRBJ2-3; a possible D gene is TRBD1 (7 bases). The germline gives CDR1 MNHNS, CDR2 SASEGT. This CDR3 spans 16 amino acids. For the CDR3, the DNA is TGTGCCAGCAGGGGTCAGGGGGGCCGGGACAAAGAGACGCAGTACTTT. Translating gives CASRGQGGRDKETQYF.